This entry features one T cell receptor (beta chain) sequence. Its cognate antigen has yet to be identified. Base qualities were left out, and no much larger clone turns up one base away. The receptor library was made with the immunoSEQ multiplex PCR assay. To provide template for TCR sequencing, every sample had RNA extracted and reverse transcribed into cDNA. SuperScript III was used to make first-strand cDNA, primed with a 2:1 mix of oligo-dT and random hexamers. A synthetic immune receptor repertoire was used to assess amplification bias, and residual bias was removed computationally. The authors' pipeline ran thus. Raw reads were preprocessed for error removal, and CDR3 was defined according to IMGT conventions as running from the conserved cysteine to phenylalanine. Clonality was calculated as 1 minus Shannon entropy normalized by log2 of the number of productive unique TCRs. Whether scalp clones were CD4 or CD8 was inferred by matching scalp TCRbeta sequences against CD4 and CD8 repertoires sorted from blood. This is the immuneACCESS table as TCRdb keeps it, with only in-frame sequences that have V and J called. A part of the clones is gone; compared with another copy, unresolved V genes explain less than half, and the rest is unexplained. V and J calls and clone size are given by that table; D and trimming were obtained from the DNA. In all, the sample holds under 350,000 clones, and roughly 50% of those were seen once. The ten largest clonotypes hold around 1.8% of the sample.

The germline V gene (reference sequence) specifies SEHNR as CDR1 and FQNEAQ as CDR2. CDR3 length: 13 amino acids, cysteine to phenylalanine. The only DNA kept is the CDR3, 39 bases in frame from the first base. Trimming removed 7 bases from V and 4 bases from J; the gene matches leave 6 bases unexplained. The meaning of the sample's time point label: 24 weeks on oral tofacitinib. What the treatment or condition label conveys for this sample: oral pan-JAK inhibitor, 5-10 mg twice daily. Lesional scalp punch biopsies and peripheral blood were collected from alopecia areata patients. PBMCs were isolated by density centrifugation and stained for CD3, CD4 and CD8, and CD4+ and CD8+ T cells were sorted on a FACSAria. These data belong to a study of CD8+ T cells in alopecia areata (dated by TCRdb to the late 2010s). Concerning the study at large: The treated patients, all with moderate-to-severe alopecia areata, were enrolled in an open-label pilot trial of oral tofacitinib given at 5 to 10 mg twice daily. High-throughput TCRbeta sequencing was used to examine T cell clonal expansion in alopecia areata in both the C3H/HeJ mouse model and human patients. Patients on tofacitinib were biopsied at baseline and after 4 and 24 weeks of treatment, and several of the patients also had a later scalp biopsy. In treated patients, disease severity was measured using the SALT score, which gives the percentage of scalp surface area affected. Clonality in the scalp was compared among normal scalp (n=4), patchy alopecia areata scalp (n=8), and alopecia totalis/universalis scalp (n=8). Tofacitinib was given for 6 to 18 months, followed by 6 months of follow-up off drug to assess delayed response and recurrence. Human TCRbeta sequencing covered scalp tissue and sorted CD4+ and CD8+ peripheral blood T cells from patchy and totalis/universalis alopecia areata patients and healthy controls. TCRbeta CDR3 regions were amplified by immunoSEQ multiplex PCR using 35 Vbeta forward and 13 Jbeta reverse primers. RNA was obtained with the PAXgene miRNA kit for fixed scalp, the miRNeasy kit for PBMCs, and the RNeasy kit for mouse skin. On the study overall, not on this receptor specifically: Shared TCR sequences between patients were less evident than in mice, which may be partly attributable to HLA diversity in the patient population. During tofacitinib treatment, many expanded lesional clones remained in scalp and blood, and this persistence may partly explain relapse after treatment is stopped. Tofacitinib significantly decreased scalp clonality and the number of expanded CD8+ clones among the top 100 scalp clones. Unlike mouse skin, where gammadelta T cells dominate, normal human skin contains resident alphabeta T cells that get sequenced too, which complicates analysis of the scalp TCR repertoire. The treated cohort was small, with a single nonresponder, so links between baseline CD8+ expansion and response need larger studies. Higher clonality and more expanded CD8+ clones were observed in lesional scalp than in normal scalp, particularly in alopecia totalis/universalis, a finding suggestive of antigenic drive.

The receptor was isolated from a human donor with alopecia areata. The chain employs TRBV7-9 and TRBJ1-2, with TRBD1 identical over 7 junction bases. The sample consisted of CD4+ T cells sorted from blood, taken at week 24, from a patient treated with tofacitinib. The CDR3 sequence is CASTLDRAYGYTF. The DNA sequence follows: TGTGCCAGCACCCTAGACAGGGCCTATGGCTACACCTTC.